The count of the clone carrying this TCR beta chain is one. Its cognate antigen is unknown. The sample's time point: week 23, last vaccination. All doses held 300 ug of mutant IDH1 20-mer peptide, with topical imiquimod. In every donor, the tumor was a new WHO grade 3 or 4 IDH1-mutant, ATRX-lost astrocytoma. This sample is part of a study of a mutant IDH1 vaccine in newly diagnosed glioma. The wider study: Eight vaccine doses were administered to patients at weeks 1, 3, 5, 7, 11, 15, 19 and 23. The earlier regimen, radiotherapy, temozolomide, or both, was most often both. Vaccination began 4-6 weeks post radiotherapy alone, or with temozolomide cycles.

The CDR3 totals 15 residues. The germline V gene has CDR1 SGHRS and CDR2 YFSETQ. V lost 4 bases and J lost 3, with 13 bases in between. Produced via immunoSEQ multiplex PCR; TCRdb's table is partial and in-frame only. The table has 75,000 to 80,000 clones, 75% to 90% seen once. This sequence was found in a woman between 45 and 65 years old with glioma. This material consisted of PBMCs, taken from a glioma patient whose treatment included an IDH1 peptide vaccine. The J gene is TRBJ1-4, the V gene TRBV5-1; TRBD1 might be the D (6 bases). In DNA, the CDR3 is TGCGCCAGCAGCGTAACAGGGTTTGCTAATGAAAAACTGTTTTTT. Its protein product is CASSVTGFANEKLFF.